This T cell receptor (beta chain) was identified during a study of T cells in Graves' hyperthyroidism and ophthalmopathy. This clonotype was recorded at least ten times. The V gene lost 0 bases and the J gene lost 0 bases, with 14 bases spanning the gap. Germline values: CDR1 GTSNPN, CDR2 SVGIG (reference sequence). CDR3 length: 16 amino acids. TCR beta CDR3 sequences were amplified from RNA transcripts. Carried out on the TCR CDR3, a first-round RT-PCR used the HTBI primer set. TCRdb passed the multiplex PCR reads through MiXCR, listing each CDR3 protein once. The sample contains around 260,000 distinct CDR3 sequences, 20% to 30% of which appear only once.

Sequenced material: blood. This chain links TRBV30 with TRBJ1-1, with a tentative D call TRBD1 (5 bases). The receptor was derived from a man aged 35 to 55 with Graves' hyperthyroidism that later progressed to Graves' ophthalmopathy. The CDR3 here is CAWSVIADNMNTEAFF. CDR3 DNA sequence: TGTGCCTGGAGTGTAATAGCGGACAACATGAACACTGAAGCTTTCTTT. The whole variable domain, remainder taken from reference TRBV30 and TRBJ1-1, is SQTIHQWPATLVQPVGSPLSLECTVEGTSNPNLYWYRQAAGRGLQLLFYSVGIGQISSEVPQNLSASRPQDRQFILSSKKLLLSDSGFYLCAWSVIADNMNTEAFFGQGTRLTVV.